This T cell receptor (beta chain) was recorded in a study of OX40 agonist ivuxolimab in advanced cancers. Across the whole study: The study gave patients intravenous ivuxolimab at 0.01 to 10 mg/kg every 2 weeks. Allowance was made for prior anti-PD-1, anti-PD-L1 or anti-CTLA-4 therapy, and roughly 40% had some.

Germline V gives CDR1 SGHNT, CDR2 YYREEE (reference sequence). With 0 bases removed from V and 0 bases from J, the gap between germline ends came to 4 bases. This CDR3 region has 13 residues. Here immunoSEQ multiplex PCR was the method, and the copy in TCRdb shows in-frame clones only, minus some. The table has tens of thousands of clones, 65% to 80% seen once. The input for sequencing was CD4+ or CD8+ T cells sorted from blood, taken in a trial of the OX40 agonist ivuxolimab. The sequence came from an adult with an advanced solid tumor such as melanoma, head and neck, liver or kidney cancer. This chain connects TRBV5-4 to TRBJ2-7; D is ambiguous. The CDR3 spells CASSLGSSYEQYF. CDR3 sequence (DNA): TGTGCCAGCAGCTTGGGATCCTCCTACGAGCAGTACTTC.